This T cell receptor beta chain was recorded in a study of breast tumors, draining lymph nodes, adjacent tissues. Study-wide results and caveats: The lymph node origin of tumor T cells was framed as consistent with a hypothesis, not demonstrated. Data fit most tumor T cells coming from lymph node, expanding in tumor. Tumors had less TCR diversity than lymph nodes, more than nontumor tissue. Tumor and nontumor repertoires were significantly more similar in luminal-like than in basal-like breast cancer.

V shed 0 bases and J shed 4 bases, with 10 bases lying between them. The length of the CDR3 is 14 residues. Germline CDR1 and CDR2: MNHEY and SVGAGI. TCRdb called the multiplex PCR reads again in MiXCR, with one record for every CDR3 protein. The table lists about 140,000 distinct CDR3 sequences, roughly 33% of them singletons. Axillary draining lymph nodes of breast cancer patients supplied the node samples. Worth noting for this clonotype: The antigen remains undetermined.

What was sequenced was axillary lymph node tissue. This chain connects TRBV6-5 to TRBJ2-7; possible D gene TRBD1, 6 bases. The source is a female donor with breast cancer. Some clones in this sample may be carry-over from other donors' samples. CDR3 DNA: TGTGCCAGCAGTTACTCTGGGACAAAATACGAGCAGTACTTC. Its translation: CASSYSGTKYEQYF.